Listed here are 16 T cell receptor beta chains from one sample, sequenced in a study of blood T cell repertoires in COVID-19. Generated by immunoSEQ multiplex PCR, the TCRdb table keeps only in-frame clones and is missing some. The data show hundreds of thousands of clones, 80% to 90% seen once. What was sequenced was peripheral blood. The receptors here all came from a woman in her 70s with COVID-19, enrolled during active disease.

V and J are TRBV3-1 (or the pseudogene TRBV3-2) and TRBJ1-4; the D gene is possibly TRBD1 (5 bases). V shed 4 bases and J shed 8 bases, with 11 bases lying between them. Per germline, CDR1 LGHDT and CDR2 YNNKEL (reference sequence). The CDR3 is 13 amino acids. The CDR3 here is CASSLWGEEKLFF. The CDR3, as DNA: TGTGCCAGCAGCCTATGGGGGGAGGAAAAACTGTTTTTT.

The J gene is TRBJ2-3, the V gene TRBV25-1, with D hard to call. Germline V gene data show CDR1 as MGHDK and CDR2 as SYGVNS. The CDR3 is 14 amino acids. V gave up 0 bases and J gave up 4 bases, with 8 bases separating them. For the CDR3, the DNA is TGTGCCAGCAGTGAATATTCCCTCCCAGATACGCAGTATTTT. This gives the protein CASSEYSLPDTQYF. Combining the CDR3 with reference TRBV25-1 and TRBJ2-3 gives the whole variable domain EADIYQTPRYLVIGTGKKITLECSQTMGHDKMYWYQQDPGMELHLIHYSYGVNSTEKGDLSSESTVSRIRTEHFPLTLESARPSHTSQYLCASSEYSLPDTQYFGPGTRLTVL.

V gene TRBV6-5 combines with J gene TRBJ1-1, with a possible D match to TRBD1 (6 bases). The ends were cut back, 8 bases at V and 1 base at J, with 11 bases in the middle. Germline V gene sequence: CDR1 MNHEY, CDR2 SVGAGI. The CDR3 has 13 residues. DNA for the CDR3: TGTGCCAGCCACAGGGTGCAGAACACTGAAGCTTTCTTT. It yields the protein CASHRVQNTEAFF.

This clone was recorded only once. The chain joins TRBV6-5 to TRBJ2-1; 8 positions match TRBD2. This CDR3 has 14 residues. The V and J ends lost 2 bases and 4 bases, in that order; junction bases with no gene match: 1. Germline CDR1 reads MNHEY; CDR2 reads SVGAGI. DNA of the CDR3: TGTGCCAGCAGTTACGCGGGGGGTTACAATGAGCAGTTCTTC. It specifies CASSYAGGYNEQFF.

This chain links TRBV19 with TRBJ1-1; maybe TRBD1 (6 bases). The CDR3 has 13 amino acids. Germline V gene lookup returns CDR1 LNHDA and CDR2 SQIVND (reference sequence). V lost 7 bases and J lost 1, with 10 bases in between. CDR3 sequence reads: CASIKGENTEAFF. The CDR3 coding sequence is TGTGCCAGTATCAAGGGGGAGAACACTGAAGCTTTCTTT. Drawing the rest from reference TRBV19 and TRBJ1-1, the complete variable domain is DGGITQSPKYLFRKEGQNVTLSCEQNLNHDAMYWYRQDPGQGLRLIYYSQIVNDFQKGDIAEGYSVSREKKESFPLTVTSAQKNPTAFYLCASIKGENTEAFFGQGTRLTVV.

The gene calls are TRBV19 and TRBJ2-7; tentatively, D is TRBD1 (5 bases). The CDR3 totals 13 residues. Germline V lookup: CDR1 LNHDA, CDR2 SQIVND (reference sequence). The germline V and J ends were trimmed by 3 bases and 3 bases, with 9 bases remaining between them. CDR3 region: CASSIARDYEQYF. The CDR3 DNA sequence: TGTGCCAGTAGTATTGCCAGGGACTACGAGCAGTACTTC.

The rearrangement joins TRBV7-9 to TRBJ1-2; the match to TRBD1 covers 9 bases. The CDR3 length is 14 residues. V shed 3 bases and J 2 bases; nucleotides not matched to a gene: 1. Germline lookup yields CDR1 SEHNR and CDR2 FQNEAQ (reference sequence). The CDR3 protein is CASSLDRGNYGYTF. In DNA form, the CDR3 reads TGTGCCAGCAGCTTGGACAGGGGAAACTATGGCTACACCTTC.

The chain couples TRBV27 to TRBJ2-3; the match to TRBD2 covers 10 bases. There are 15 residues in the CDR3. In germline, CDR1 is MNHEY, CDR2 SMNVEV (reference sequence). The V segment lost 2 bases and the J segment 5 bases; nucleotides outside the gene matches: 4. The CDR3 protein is CASSLSGGAGDTQYF. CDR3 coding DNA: TGTGCCAGCAGTTTAAGCGGGGGGGCGGGAGATACGCAGTATTTT.

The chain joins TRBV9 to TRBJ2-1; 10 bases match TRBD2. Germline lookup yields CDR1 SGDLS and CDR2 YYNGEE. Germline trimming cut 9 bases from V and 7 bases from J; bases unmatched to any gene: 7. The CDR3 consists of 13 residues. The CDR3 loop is CATSSGGENEQFF. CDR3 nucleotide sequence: TGTGCCACCTCCAGCGGGGGGGAAAATGAGCAGTTCTTC.

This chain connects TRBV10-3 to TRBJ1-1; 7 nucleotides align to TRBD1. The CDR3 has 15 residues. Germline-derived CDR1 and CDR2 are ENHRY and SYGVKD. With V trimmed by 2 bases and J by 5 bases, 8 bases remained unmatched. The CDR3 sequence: CAISEDREARTEAFF. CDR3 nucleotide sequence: TGTGCCATCAGTGAGGACAGGGAAGCTCGAACTGAAGCTTTCTTT.

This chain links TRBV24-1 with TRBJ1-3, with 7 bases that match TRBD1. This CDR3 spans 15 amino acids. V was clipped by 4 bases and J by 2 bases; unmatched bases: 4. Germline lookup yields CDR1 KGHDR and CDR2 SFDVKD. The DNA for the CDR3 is TGTGCCACCAGTGACCCGACAGGGACTGGAAACACCATATATTTT. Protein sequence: CATSDPTGTGNTIYF.

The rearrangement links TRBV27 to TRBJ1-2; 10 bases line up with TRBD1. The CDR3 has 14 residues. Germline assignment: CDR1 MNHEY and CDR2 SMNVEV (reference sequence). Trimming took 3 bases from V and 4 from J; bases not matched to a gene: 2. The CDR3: CASSFGTGAYGYTF. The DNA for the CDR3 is TGTGCCAGCAGTTTTGGGACAGGGGCCTATGGCTACACCTTC.

The CDR3 bases are TGCGCCAGCAGCTTTGAGGCGGTTGTCTCTGGAAACACCATATATTTT. Amino acid sequence: CASSFEAVVSGNTIYF. This chain connects TRBV5-1 to TRBJ1-3, with D uncertain. The CDR3 is 16 residues long. V dropped 2 bases and J dropped 0 bases, with 12 bases sitting between them. CDR1 is SGHRS and CDR2 is YFSETQ in the germline V gene.

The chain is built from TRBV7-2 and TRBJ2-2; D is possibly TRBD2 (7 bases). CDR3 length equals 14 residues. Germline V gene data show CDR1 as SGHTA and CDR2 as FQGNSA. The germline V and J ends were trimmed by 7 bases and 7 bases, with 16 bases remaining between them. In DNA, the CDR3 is TGTGCCAGCAAGGTGGGGGGGCCCGTCGGGGAGCTGTTTTTT. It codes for CASKVGGPVGELFF.

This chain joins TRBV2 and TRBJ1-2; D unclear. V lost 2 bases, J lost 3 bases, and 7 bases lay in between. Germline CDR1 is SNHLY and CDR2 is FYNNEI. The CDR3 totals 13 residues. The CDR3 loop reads CASSESFDYGYTF. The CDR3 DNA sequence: TGTGCCAGCAGTGAAAGCTTCGACTATGGCTACACCTTC.

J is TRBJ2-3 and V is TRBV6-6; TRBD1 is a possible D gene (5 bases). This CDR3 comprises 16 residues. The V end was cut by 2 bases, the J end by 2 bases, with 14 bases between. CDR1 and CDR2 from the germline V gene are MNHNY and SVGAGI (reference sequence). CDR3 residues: CASSYPPGSLTDTQYF. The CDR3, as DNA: TGTGCCAGCAGTTACCCGCCAGGGTCCCTCACAGATACGCAGTATTTT.